This is a list of T cell receptor beta chains from one sample in a study of T cells of healthy individuals. TCRdb processed the 5' RACE reads anew with MiXCR; each CDR3 protein has one entry. The sample lists around 53,000 distinct CDR3 sequences, approximately 15% seen once, with about 16% in the top ten. The receptor source for this set is a human donor in good health. The CDR3 runs from the conserved cysteine through the conserved F or W. Each record gives: D gene, V gene, J gene, clone size, CDR3 DNA, CDR3 protein. The D gene is left open where the match is weak. Not every row has a clone size; where given, it reads once, few, many or a size class.

D gene: NA; V gene: TRBV24-1; J gene: TRBJ2-5; clone size: NA; CDR3 DNA: TGTGCCACCAGTGATCCCCAATTCGCAGGGAGGCCCCAAGAGACCCAGTACTTC; CDR3 protein: CATSDPQFAGRPQETQYF
D gene: NA; V gene: TRBV12-5; J gene: TRBJ1-5; clone size: NA; CDR3 DNA: TGTGCTAGTGGTTCAGATTTCGGGGGGGCGGGAAGTGAGAGCAATCAGCCCCAGCATTTT; CDR3 protein: CASGSDFGGAGSESNQPQHF
D gene: TRBD1; V gene: TRBV18; J gene: TRBJ2-7; clone size: many; CDR3 DNA: TGTGCCAGCTCACCACAGCAGGGGGACGCGGGCGAGCAGTACTTC; CDR3 protein: CASSPQQGDAGEQYF
D gene: TRBD1; V gene: TRBV6-6; J gene: TRBJ2-7; clone size: NA; CDR3 DNA: TGTGCCAGCAGTCCGACAGGGGTTACCTACGAGCAGTACTTC; CDR3 protein: CASSPTGVTYEQYF
D gene: NA; V gene: TRBV14; J gene: TRBJ2-5; clone size: NA; CDR3 DNA: TGTGCCAGCAGCCAAGCCACTAAGACCCAGTACTTC; CDR3 protein: CASSQATKTQYF
D gene: TRBD2; V gene: TRBV7-8; J gene: TRBJ2-1; clone size: many; CDR3 DNA: TGTGCCACCGGCCCATTAACTAGCGTACGCTCCTACAATGAGCAGTTCTTC; CDR3 protein: CATGPLTSVRSYNEQFF
D gene: NA; V gene: TRBV11-2; J gene: TRBJ2-7; clone size: many; CDR3 DNA: TGTGCCAGCAGCGATCTTAAAGGTCGCGCCGAGCAGTACTTC; CDR3 protein: CASSDLKGRAEQYF
D gene: NA; V gene: TRBV25-1; J gene: TRBJ1-1; clone size: few; CDR3 DNA: TGTGCCAGCAGTGAACAGGGGATGAACACTGAAGCTTTCTTT; CDR3 protein: CASSEQGMNTEAFF
D gene: NA; V gene: TRBV7-2; J gene: TRBJ2-7; clone size: many; CDR3 DNA: TGTGCCAGCAGCCGACGCTACGAGCAGTACTTC; CDR3 protein: CASSRRYEQYF
D gene: NA; V gene: TRBV7-9; J gene: TRBJ2-7; clone size: NA; CDR3 DNA: TGTGCCAGCAGCTCCCCCCTGGGAGGCCTCGCCGAGCAGTACTTC; CDR3 protein: CASSSPLGGLAEQYF
D gene: NA; V gene: TRBV12-3/TRBV12-4; J gene: TRBJ1-2; clone size: NA; CDR3 DNA: TGTGCCAGCAAGAACCGGGATCTACCCCCATATGGCTACACCTTC; CDR3 protein: CASKNRDLPPYGYTF
D gene: TRBD1; V gene: TRBV13; J gene: TRBJ1-1; clone size: NA; CDR3 DNA: TGTGCCAGCAGCTTACAGGACAGGGGGGCTGAAGCTTTCTTT; CDR3 protein: CASSLQDRGAEAFF
D gene: NA; V gene: TRBV6-2/TRBV6-3; J gene: TRBJ2-6; clone size: few; CDR3 DNA: TGTGCCAGCACCCACCAGGGCACCCTCTCTGGGGCCAACGTCCTGACTTTC; CDR3 protein: CASTHQGTLSGANVLTF
D gene: TRBD1; V gene: TRBV6-2/TRBV6-3; J gene: TRBJ1-3; clone size: NA; CDR3 DNA: TGTGCCAGCAGCGGACAGGGAGTCTTCTCTGGAAACACCATATATTTT; CDR3 protein: CASSGQGVFSGNTIYF
D gene: NA; V gene: TRBV20-1; J gene: TRBJ2-5; clone size: NA; CDR3 DNA: TGCAGTGCTAGAGACCAGCGGCTCCAAGAGACCCAGTACTTC; CDR3 protein: CSARDQRLQETQYF
D gene: NA; V gene: TRBV13; J gene: TRBJ2-3; clone size: many; CDR3 DNA: TGTGCCAGCAGCTTAGGGCTCTTTTTCACAGATACGCAGTATTTT; CDR3 protein: CASSLGLFFTDTQYF
D gene: NA; V gene: TRBV10-2; J gene: TRBJ1-1; clone size: few; CDR3 DNA: TGCGCCAGCAGTACCGGGGCCCGGACTGAAGCTTTCTTT; CDR3 protein: CASSTGARTEAFF
D gene: NA; V gene: TRBV3-1; J gene: TRBJ1-2; clone size: many; CDR3 DNA: TGTGCCAGCAGCCAAGGGGAGCCCTATGGCTACACCTTC; CDR3 protein: CASSQGEPYGYTF
D gene: NA; V gene: TRBV11-2; J gene: TRBJ2-7; clone size: many; CDR3 DNA: TGTGCCAGCAGCCTTCGACAGGACTCGTCCTACGAGCAGTACTTC; CDR3 protein: CASSLRQDSSYEQYF
D gene: TRBD2; V gene: TRBV24-1; J gene: TRBJ2-3; clone size: many; CDR3 DNA: TGTGCCACCAGAGCGGGGGTAGCAGATACGCAGTATTTT; CDR3 protein: CATRAGVADTQYF
D gene: TRBD1; V gene: TRBV24-1; J gene: TRBJ1-1; clone size: few; CDR3 DNA: TGTGCCACCAGGGGACAGGGGCGAGCTTTCTTT; CDR3 protein: CATRGQGRAFF
D gene: TRBD2; V gene: TRBV5-1; J gene: TRBJ2-7; clone size: NA; CDR3 DNA: TGCGCCAGCAGCCCAAGCGGGAGCTCCTACGAGCAGTACTTC; CDR3 protein: CASSPSGSSYEQYF
D gene: NA; V gene: TRBV7-8; J gene: TRBJ1-1; clone size: many; CDR3 DNA: TGTGCCAGCAGCTTTAACTACAGGGAAGCTTTCTTT; CDR3 protein: CASSFNYREAFF
D gene: NA; V gene: TRBV12-3/TRBV12-4; J gene: TRBJ1-3; clone size: NA; CDR3 DNA: TGTGCCAGCAGCCCTCTTTCTTTCTCTGGAAACACCATATATTTT; CDR3 protein: CASSPLSFSGNTIYF
D gene: NA; V gene: TRBV5-6; J gene: TRBJ2-5; clone size: few; CDR3 DNA: TGTGCCAGCACCACCCCGCGGGGAAGGGGAGAGACCCAGTACTTC; CDR3 protein: CASTTPRGRGETQYF
D gene: NA; V gene: TRBV20-1; J gene: TRBJ2-7; clone size: NA; CDR3 DNA: TGCAGTGCTAGCCCTAGCGTTTCCTACGAGCAGTACTTC; CDR3 protein: CSASPSVSYEQYF
D gene: NA; V gene: TRBV20-1; J gene: TRBJ2-7; clone size: many; CDR3 DNA: TGCAGTGCGCCCCTGAACGATGGGAGCGAGCAGTACTTC; CDR3 protein: CSAPLNDGSEQYF
D gene: NA; V gene: TRBV4-3; J gene: TRBJ2-7; clone size: few; CDR3 DNA: TGCGCCAGCAGCCAAGATCATAGGGTGTTCTACGAGCAGTACTTC; CDR3 protein: CASSQDHRVFYEQYF
D gene: NA; V gene: TRBV9; J gene: TRBJ2-1; clone size: many; CDR3 DNA: TGTGCCAGCAGCGTAAACGGGGGAGCTGAGCAGTTCTTC; CDR3 protein: CASSVNGGAEQFF
D gene: NA; V gene: TRBV2; J gene: TRBJ1-1; clone size: many; CDR3 DNA: TGTGCCAGCGGTGCAGGGGACACTGAAGCTTTCTTT; CDR3 protein: CASGAGDTEAFF
D gene: TRBD1; V gene: TRBV5-1; J gene: TRBJ2-2; clone size: NA; CDR3 DNA: TGCGCCAGCAGCTTGACCGGGACAGGGGATACCGGGGAGCTGTTTTTT; CDR3 protein: CASSLTGTGDTGELFF
D gene: TRBD2; V gene: TRBV2; J gene: TRBJ2-1; clone size: NA; CDR3 DNA: TGTGCCAGCAGCTATAGCGGGGGGGCCTACAATGAGCAGTTCTTC; CDR3 protein: CASSYSGGAYNEQFF
D gene: NA; V gene: TRBV9; J gene: TRBJ2-7; clone size: many; CDR3 DNA: TGTGCCAGCAGCCCCCGACCCTACGAGCAGTACTTC; CDR3 protein: CASSPRPYEQYF
D gene: NA; V gene: TRBV29-1; J gene: TRBJ1-1; clone size: many; CDR3 DNA: TGCAGCGCACGGGCACATATGGACACTGAAGCTTTCTTT; CDR3 protein: CSARAHMDTEAFF
D gene: NA; V gene: TRBV6-1; J gene: TRBJ1-1; clone size: NA; CDR3 DNA: TGTGCCAGCATCGAGCTGACCAACACTGAAGCTTTCTTT; CDR3 protein: CASIELTNTEAFF
D gene: NA; V gene: TRBV4-3; J gene: TRBJ2-5; clone size: NA; CDR3 DNA: TGCGCCAGCAGCCAAGATGGGACGGACAGTAGCACCCAGTACTTC; CDR3 protein: CASSQDGTDSSTQYF
D gene: NA; V gene: TRBV7-2; J gene: TRBJ1-5; clone size: NA; CDR3 DNA: TGTGCCAGCAGCCGGGTTGAGGGGGATCAGCCCCAGCATTTT; CDR3 protein: CASSRVEGDQPQHF
D gene: TRBD2; V gene: TRBV7-2; J gene: TRBJ2-5; clone size: NA; CDR3 DNA: TGTGCCAGCAGCCGGACTAGCGGGGGCTTAGAGACCCAGTACTTC; CDR3 protein: CASSRTSGGLETQYF
D gene: NA; V gene: TRBV7-2; J gene: TRBJ2-3; clone size: few; CDR3 DNA: TGTGCCAGCAGCTTAGAGGGGGGGAGATCCACAGATACGCAGTATTTT; CDR3 protein: CASSLEGGRSTDTQYF
D gene: NA; V gene: TRBV6-2/TRBV6-3; J gene: TRBJ1-1; clone size: NA; CDR3 DNA: TGTGCCAGCAGTTACTCGGAGAACACTGAAGCTTTCTTT; CDR3 protein: CASSYSENTEAFF
D gene: TRBD2; V gene: TRBV18; J gene: TRBJ2-7; clone size: NA; CDR3 DNA: TGTGCCAGCTCACCAATTGGGACTAGCTCCTACGAGCAGTACTTC; CDR3 protein: CASSPIGTSSYEQYF
D gene: NA; V gene: TRBV27; J gene: TRBJ1-1; clone size: many; CDR3 DNA: TGTGCCAGCAGTTTATCCTGGGGGACGAACACTGAAGCTTTCTTT; CDR3 protein: CASSLSWGTNTEAFF
D gene: NA; V gene: TRBV9; J gene: TRBJ2-7; clone size: few; CDR3 DNA: TGTGCCAGCAGCTCCATGGGGGAACCCCAATCGGAGCAGTACTTC; CDR3 protein: CASSSMGEPQSEQYF
D gene: TRBD2; V gene: TRBV20-1; J gene: TRBJ2-3; clone size: many; CDR3 DNA: TGCAGTGCTCTTCTAGCGGGAGGGTCGCGAGATACGCAGTATTTT; CDR3 protein: CSALLAGGSRDTQYF
D gene: NA; V gene: TRBV7-9; J gene: TRBJ1-1; clone size: NA; CDR3 DNA: TGTGCCAGCAGCTTAGACGGTTGGGGCACAGCTTTCTTT; CDR3 protein: CASSLDGWGTAFF
D gene: NA; V gene: TRBV5-1; J gene: TRBJ2-7; clone size: few; CDR3 DNA: TGCGCCAGCAGCCAGGGCCACGAGCAGTACTTC; CDR3 protein: CASSQGHEQYF
D gene: NA; V gene: TRBV10-3; J gene: TRBJ1-1; clone size: few; CDR3 DNA: TGTGCCATCAGTGATTCGGGGTACACTGAAGCTTTCTTT; CDR3 protein: CAISDSGYTEAFF
D gene: NA; V gene: TRBV5-1; J gene: TRBJ1-5; clone size: NA; CDR3 DNA: TGCGCCAGCAGCTTAGACGGCGACGACACGCCCCAGCATTTT; CDR3 protein: CASSLDGDDTPQHF
D gene: TRBD1; V gene: TRBV20-1; J gene: TRBJ1-2; clone size: few; CDR3 DNA: TGCAGTGCTAGAGGCCAGGGACAGGGAGGGGGACTGAGAGGCTACACCTTC; CDR3 protein: CSARGQGQGGGLRGYTF
D gene: NA; V gene: TRBV18; J gene: TRBJ2-2; clone size: few; CDR3 DNA: TGTGCCAGCTCACCCCTCCGGGTTAGGGGGGAAAGCGGATTCAACACCGGGGAGCTGTTTTTT; CDR3 protein: CASSPLRVRGESGFNTGELFF
D gene: NA; V gene: TRBV6-2/TRBV6-3; J gene: TRBJ2-3; clone size: once; CDR3 DNA: TGTGCCAGCCGGGACTCCCGTTTTCCAGATACGCAGTATTTT; CDR3 protein: CASRDSRFPDTQYF
D gene: TRBD1; V gene: TRBV29-1; J gene: TRBJ2-5; clone size: few; CDR3 DNA: TGCAGCGTCGGTACAGGGGAAGGAGAGACCCAGTACTTC; CDR3 protein: CSVGTGEGETQYF
D gene: TRBD2; V gene: TRBV5-1; J gene: TRBJ2-3; clone size: NA; CDR3 DNA: TGCGCCAGCAGCTTTATAGCGGGAGATGGCACAGATACGCAGTATTTT; CDR3 protein: CASSFIAGDGTDTQYF
D gene: NA; V gene: TRBV7-3; J gene: TRBJ2-5; clone size: NA; CDR3 DNA: TGTGCCAGCAGCCCCCAGGTGACCAAGACCCAGTACTTC; CDR3 protein: CASSPQVTKTQYF